This TCR beta chain is drawn from a study of PD-1 blockade in mismatch repair-deficient tumors. Looking at the study overall: All were previously treated, progressing patients with around 12 mismatch repair-deficient cancer types. Whole-study findings and limits: Rapid post-treatment expansion, then contraction, generally preceding radiologic response, marked tumor-resident clones.

Generated by immunoSEQ multiplex PCR, the TCRdb table keeps only in-frame clones and is missing some. Of roughly 34,000 clones in the sample, 65% to 85% were seen once. The CDR3 runs to 15 residues. Looked up from germline, CDR1 is MNHNS and CDR2 is SASEGT. The germline V and J ends were trimmed by 5 bases and 2 bases, with 13 bases remaining between them. Mismatch repair deficiency was confirmed in all patients, by PCR or immunohistochemistry. TCR sequencing covered a few patients who responded to pembrolizumab. This clone was counted a single time. Its antigen is not identified. The V gene is TRBV6-1, the J gene TRBJ1-5; D may be TRBD1 (6 bases). The sequences come from PBMCs, collected 6 weeks after starting pembrolizumab. The sequence was collected from an adult with mismatch repair-deficient cancer. The CDR3 region is CASSSGQLGNQPQHF. For the CDR3, the DNA is TGTGCCAGCAGTTCCGGACAGCTAGGCAATCAGCCCCAGCATTTT.